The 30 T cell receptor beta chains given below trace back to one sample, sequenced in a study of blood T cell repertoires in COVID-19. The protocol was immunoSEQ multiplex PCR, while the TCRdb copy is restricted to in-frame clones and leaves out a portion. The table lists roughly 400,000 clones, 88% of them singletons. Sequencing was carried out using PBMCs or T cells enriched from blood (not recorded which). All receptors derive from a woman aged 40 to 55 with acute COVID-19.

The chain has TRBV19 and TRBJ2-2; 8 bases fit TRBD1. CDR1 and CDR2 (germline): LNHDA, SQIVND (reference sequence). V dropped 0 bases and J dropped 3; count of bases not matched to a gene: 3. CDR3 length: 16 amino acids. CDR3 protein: CASSIDPTGDTGELFF. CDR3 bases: TGTGCCAGTAGTATAGATCCGACAGGGGACACCGGGGAGCTGTTTTTT. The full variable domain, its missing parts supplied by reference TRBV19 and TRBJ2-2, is DGGITQSPKYLFRKEGQNVTLSCEQNLNHDAMYWYRQDPGQGLRLIYYSQIVNDFQKGDIAEGYSVSREKKESFPLTVTSAQKNPTAFYLCASSIDPTGDTGELFFGEGSRLTVL.

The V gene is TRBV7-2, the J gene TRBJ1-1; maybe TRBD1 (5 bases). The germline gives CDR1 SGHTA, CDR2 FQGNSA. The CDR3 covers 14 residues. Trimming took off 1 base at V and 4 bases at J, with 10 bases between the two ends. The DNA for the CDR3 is TGTGCCAGCAGCTTAGAGGGGCGATCCACTGAAGCTTTCTTT. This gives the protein CASSLEGRSTEAFF.

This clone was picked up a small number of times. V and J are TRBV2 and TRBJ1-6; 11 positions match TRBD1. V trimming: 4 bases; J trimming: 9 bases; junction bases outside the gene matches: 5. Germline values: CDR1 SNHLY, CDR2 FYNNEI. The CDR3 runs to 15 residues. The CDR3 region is CASSVTGTGGSPLHF. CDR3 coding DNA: TGTGCCAGCAGTGTTACCGGGACAGGGGGTTCACCCCTCCACTTT.

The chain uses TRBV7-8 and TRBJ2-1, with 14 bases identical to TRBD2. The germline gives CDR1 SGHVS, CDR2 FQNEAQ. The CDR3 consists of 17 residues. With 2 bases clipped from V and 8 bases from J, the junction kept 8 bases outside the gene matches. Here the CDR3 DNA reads TGTGCCAGCAGCTTACCGAGGACTAGCGGGGGGTCAGATGAGCAGTTCTTC. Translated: CASSLPRTSGGSDEQFF.

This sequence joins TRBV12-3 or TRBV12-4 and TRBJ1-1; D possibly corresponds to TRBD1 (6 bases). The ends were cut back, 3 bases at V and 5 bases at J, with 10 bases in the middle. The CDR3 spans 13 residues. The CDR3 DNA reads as TGTGCCAGCAGTTTGGGGGCCCCTACTGAAGCTTTCTTT. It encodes CASSLGAPTEAFF.

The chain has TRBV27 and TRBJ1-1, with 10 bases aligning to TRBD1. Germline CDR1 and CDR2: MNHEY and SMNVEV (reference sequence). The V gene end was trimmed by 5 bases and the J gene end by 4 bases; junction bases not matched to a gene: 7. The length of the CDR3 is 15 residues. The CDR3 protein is CASSARQGAGTEAFF. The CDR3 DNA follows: TGTGCCAGCAGTGCGAGACAGGGGGCGGGCACTGAAGCTTTCTTT.

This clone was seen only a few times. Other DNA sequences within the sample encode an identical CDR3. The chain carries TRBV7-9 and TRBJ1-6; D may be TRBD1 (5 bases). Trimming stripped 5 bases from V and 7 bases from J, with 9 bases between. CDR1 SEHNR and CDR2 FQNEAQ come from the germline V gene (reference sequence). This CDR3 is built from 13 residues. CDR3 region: CASSLQGNSPLHF. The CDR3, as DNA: TGTGCCAGCAGCCTCCAGGGAAATTCACCCCTCCACTTT.

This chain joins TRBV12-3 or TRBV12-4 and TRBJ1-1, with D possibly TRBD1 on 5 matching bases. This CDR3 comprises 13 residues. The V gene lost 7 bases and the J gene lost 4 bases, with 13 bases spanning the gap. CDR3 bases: TGTGCCAGCACCTTAGGGGAAACCACTGAAGCTTTCTTT. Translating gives CASTLGETTEAFF.

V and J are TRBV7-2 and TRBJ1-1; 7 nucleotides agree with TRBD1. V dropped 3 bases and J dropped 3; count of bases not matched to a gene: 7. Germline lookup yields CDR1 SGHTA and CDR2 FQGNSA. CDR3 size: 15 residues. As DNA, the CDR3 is TGTGCCAGCAGCTTTACAGACAGGGCGGACACTGAAGCTTTCTTT. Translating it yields CASSFTDRADTEAFF.

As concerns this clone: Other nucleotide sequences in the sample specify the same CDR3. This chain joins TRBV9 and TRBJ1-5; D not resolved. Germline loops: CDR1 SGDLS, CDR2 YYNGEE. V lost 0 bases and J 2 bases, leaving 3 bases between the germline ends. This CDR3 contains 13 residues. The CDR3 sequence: CASSVAGNQPQHF. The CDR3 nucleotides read TGTGCCAGCAGCGTAGCCGGCAATCAGCCCCAGCATTTT.

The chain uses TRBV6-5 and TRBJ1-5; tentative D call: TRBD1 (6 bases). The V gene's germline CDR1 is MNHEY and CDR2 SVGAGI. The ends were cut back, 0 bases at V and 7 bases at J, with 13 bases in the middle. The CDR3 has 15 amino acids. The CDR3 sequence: CASSYSPGTSQPQHF. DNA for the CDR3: TGTGCCAGCAGTTACTCTCCAGGGACAAGCCAGCCCCAGCATTTT.

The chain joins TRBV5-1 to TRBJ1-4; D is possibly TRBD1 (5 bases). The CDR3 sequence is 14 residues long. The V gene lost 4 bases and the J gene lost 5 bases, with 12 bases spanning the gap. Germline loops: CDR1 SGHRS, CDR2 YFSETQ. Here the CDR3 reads CASSPTEINEKLFF. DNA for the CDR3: TGCGCCAGCAGCCCGACAGAGATAAATGAAAAACTGTTTTTT. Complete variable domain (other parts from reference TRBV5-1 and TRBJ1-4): KAGVTQTPRYLIKTRGQQVTLSCSPISGHRSVSWYQQTPGQGLQFLFEYFSETQRNKGNFPGRFSGRQFSNSRSEMNVSTLELGDSALYLCASSPTEINEKLFFGSGTQLSVL.

The CDR3: CASSQGQQTGELFF. The CDR3 DNA follows: TGCGCCAGCAGCCAAGGACAGCAGACCGGGGAGCTGTTTTTT. The chain uses TRBV4-1 and TRBJ2-2; weak D call: TRBD1 (5 bases). V was clipped by 1 base and J by 5 bases, with 8 bases between them. Germline V CDR1 and CDR2: MGHRA, YSYEKL. The CDR3 contains 14 residues.

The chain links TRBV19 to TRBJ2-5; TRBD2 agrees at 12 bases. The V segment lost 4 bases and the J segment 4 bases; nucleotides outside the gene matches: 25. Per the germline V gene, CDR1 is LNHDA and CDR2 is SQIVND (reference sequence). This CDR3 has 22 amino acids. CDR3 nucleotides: TGTGCCAGTAGTAATTGGGACAGACTACGGACTAGCGGGGCAACGGGGGGAGAGACCCAGTACTTC. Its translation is CASSNWDRLRTSGATGGETQYF.

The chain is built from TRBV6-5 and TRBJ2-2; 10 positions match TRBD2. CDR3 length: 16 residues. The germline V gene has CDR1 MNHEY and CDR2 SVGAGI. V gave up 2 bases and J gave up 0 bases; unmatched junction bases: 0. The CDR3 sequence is CASSYLAGANTGELFF. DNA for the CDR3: TGTGCCAGCAGTTACCTAGCGGGGGCGAACACCGGGGAGCTGTTTTTT.

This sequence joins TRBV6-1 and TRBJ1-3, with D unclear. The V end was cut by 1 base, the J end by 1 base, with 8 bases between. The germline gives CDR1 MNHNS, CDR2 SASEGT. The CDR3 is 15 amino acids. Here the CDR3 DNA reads TGTGCCAGCAGTGAAGGCACAGTATCTGGAAACACCATATATTTT. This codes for CASSEGTVSGNTIYF.

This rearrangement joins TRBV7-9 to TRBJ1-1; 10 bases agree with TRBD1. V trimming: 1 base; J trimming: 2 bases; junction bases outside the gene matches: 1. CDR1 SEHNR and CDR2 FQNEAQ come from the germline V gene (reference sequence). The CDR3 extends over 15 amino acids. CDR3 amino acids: CASSLGTGGNTEAFF. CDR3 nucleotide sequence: TGTGCCAGCAGCTTAGGGACAGGGGGAAACACTGAAGCTTTCTTT.

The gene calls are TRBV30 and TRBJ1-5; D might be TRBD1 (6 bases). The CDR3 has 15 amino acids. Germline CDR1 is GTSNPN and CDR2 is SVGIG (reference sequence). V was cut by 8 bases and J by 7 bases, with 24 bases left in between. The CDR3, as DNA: TGTGCCGGGCGGTGGGGCAGGGGAGCAGGGCAGCCCCAGCATTTT. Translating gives CAGRWGRGAGQPQHF.

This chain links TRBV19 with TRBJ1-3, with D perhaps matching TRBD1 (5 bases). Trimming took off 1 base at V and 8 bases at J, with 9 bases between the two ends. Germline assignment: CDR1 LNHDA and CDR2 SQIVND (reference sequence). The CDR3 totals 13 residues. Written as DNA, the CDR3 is TGTGCCAGTAGTATAGTAGGGGCGGACACCATATATTTT. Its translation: CASSIVGADTIYF.

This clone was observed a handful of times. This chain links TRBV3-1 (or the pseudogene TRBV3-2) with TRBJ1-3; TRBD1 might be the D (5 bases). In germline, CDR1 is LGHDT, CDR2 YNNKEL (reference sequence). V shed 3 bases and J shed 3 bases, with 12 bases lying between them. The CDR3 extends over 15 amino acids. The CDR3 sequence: CASSQSRVFGNTIYF. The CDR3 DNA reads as TGTGCCAGCAGCCAGAGCAGGGTATTTGGAAACACCATATATTTT.

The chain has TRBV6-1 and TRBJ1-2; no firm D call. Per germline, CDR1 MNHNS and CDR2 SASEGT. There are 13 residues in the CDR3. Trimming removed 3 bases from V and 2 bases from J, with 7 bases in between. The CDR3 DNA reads TGTGCCAGCAGTGAGGTGGCCAACTATGGCTACACCTTC. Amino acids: CASSEVANYGYTF.

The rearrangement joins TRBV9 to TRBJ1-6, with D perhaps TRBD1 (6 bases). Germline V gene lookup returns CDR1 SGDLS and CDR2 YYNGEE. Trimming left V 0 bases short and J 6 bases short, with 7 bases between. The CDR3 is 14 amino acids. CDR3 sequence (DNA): TGTGCCAGCAGCGTAGAGGACAGTAATTCACCCCTCCACTTT. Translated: CASSVEDSNSPLHF.

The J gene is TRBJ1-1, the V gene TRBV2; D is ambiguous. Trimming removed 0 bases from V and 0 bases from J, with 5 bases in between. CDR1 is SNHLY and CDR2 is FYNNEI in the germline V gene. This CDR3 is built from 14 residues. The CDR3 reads CASSEARVNTEAFF. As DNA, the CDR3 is TGTGCCAGCAGTGAAGCGAGAGTGAACACTGAAGCTTTCTTT.

CDR3 bases: TGTGCCAGCAGTCTTACAGGGTACCCTGTCCGGTACTTC. The encoded protein is CASSLTGYPVRYF. This rearrangement joins TRBV6-5 to TRBJ2-7, with D possibly matching TRBD1 (6 bases). Trimming removed 5 bases from V and 12 bases from J, with 20 bases in between. Germline loops: CDR1 MNHEY, CDR2 SVGAGI. The length of the CDR3 is 13 residues.

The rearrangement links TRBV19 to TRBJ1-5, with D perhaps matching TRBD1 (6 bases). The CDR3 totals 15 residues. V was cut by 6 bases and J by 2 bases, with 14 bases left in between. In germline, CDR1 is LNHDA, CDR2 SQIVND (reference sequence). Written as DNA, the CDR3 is TGTGCCAGTAGCCTGGACAGACCGGGCAATCAGCCCCAGCATTTT. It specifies CASSLDRPGNQPQHF.

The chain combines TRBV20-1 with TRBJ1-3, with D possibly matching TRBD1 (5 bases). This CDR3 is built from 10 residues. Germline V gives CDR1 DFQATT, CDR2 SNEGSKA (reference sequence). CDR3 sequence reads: CGASGNTIYF. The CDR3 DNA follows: TGCGGGGCGTCTGGAAACACCATATATTTT.

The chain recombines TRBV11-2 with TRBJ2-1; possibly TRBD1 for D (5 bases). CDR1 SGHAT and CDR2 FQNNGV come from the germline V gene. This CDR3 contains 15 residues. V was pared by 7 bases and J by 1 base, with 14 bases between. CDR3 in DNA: TGTGCCAGCACACCTCTAAGGGGATCCTACAATGAGCAGTTCTTC. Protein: CASTPLRGSYNEQFF.

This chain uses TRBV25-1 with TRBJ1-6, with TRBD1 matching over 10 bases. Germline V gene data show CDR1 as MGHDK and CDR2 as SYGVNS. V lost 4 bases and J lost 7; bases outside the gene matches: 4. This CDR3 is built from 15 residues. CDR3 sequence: CASSGRTGGNSPLHF. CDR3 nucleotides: TGTGCCAGCAGTGGGAGGACAGGGGGGAATTCACCCCTCCACTTT. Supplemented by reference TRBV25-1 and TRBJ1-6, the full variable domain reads EADIYQTPRYLVIGTGKKITLECSQTMGHDKMYWYQQDPGMELHLIHYSYGVNSTEKGDLSSESTVSRIRTEHFPLTLESARPSHTSQYLCASSGRTGGNSPLHFGNGTRLTVT.

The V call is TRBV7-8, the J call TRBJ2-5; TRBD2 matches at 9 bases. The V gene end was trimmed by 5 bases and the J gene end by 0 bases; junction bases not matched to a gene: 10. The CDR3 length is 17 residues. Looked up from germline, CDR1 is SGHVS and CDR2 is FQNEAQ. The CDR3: CASSPQLSGGYQETQYF. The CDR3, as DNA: TGTGCCAGCAGCCCACAGCTGAGCGGGGGGTACCAAGAGACCCAGTACTTC.

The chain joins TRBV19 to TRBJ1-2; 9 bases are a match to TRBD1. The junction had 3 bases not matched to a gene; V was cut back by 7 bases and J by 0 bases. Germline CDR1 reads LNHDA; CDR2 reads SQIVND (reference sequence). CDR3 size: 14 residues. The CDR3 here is CASNDRGTNYGYTF. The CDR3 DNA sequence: TGTGCCAGTAATGACAGGGGGACTAACTATGGCTACACCTTC.